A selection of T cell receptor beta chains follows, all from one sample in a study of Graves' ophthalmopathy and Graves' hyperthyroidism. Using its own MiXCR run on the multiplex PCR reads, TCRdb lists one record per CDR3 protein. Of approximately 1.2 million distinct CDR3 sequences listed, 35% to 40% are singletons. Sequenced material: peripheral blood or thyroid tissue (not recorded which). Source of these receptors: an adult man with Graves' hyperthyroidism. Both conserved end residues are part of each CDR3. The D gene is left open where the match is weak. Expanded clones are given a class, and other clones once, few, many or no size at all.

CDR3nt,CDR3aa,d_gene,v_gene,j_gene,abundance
TGTGCCAGCAGATGGACTGACAACCCAGGGGAGCAGTACTTC,CASRWTDNPGEQYF,.,TRBV2,TRBJ2-7,many
TGTGCCAGCAAGGAGGGGGGTTATCAGCCCCAGCATTTT,CASKEGGYQPQHF,.,TRBV6-2/TRBV6-3,TRBJ1-5,few
TGTGCCAGCAGTGAAATGGCAGGTAAACCGAACACTGAAGCTTTCTTT,CASSEMAGKPNTEAFF,.,TRBV2,TRBJ1-1,.
TGTGCCACAAGGACAGAAAACTATGGCTACACCTTC,CATRTENYGYTF,.,TRBV19,TRBJ1-2,.
TGCAGTGCTAGATTTGGGGGGGGTGGCCACGAGCAGTACTTC,CSARFGGGGHEQYF,TRBD2,TRBV20-1,TRBJ2-7,.
TGCAGCAGGGTACAGGGAGACTACGAGCAGTACTTC,CSRVQGDYEQYF,.,TRBV29-1,TRBJ2-7,.
TGTGCCACCAGCAGGGAGGGGGCCTCCTACGAGCAGTACTTC,CATSREGASYEQYF,.,TRBV15,TRBJ2-7,.
TGCAGTGCTAGAGCCCCCCGGGGGGGGAATCAGCCCCAGCATTTT,CSARAPRGGNQPQHF,.,TRBV20-1,TRBJ1-5,.
TGTGCCAGCAGCGCGGGGACTAGCGGTCCCTACGAGCAGTACTTC,CASSAGTSGPYEQYF,TRBD2,TRBV7-3,TRBJ2-7,many
TGTGCCAGCAGTTTTTGGGGGGAGAGCAATCAGCCCCAGCATTTT,CASSFWGESNQPQHF,.,TRBV27,TRBJ1-5,few
TGTGCCAGCAGCCAAGTTGCCCGATCGAACACTGAAGCTTTCTTT,CASSQVARSNTEAFF,.,TRBV3-1,TRBJ1-1,few
TGTGCCAGCAGCCAAGAAAGCCGGGGGGACTACGAGCAGTACTTC,CASSQESRGDYEQYF,TRBD2,TRBV4-2,TRBJ2-7,.
TGTGCCAGCAGTGAAAGTCCTAGCGGGTCGGGGGAGACCCAGTACTTC,CASSESPSGSGETQYF,TRBD2,TRBV2,TRBJ2-5,many
TGTGCCAGCAGCATACGCCGGACTAGCGGGAGCACAGATACGCAGTATTTT,CASSIRRTSGSTDTQYF,TRBD2,TRBV7-9,TRBJ2-3,few
TGTGCCAGCAGCGACGCCCGCGGGGGAGGCGAGCAGTACTTC,CASSDARGGGEQYF,TRBD2,TRBV7-9,TRBJ2-7,many
TGTGCCAGCAGGACTAGTTTCCCAGAGACCCAGTACTTC,CASRTSFPETQYF,.,TRBV7-2,TRBJ2-5,few